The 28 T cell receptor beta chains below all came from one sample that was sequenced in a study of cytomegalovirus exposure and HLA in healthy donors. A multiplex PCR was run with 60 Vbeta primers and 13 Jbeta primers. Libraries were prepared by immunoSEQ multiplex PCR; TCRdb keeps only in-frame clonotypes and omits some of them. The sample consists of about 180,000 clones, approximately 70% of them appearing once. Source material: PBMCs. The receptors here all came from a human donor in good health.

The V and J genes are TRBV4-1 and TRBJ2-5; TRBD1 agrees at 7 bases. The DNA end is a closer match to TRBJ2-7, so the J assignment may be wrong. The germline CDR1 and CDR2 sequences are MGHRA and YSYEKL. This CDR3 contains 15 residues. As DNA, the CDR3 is TGCGCCAGCAGCCAACCGACAGGGACCGACTACGAGCAGTACTTC. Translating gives CASSQPTGTDYEQYF.

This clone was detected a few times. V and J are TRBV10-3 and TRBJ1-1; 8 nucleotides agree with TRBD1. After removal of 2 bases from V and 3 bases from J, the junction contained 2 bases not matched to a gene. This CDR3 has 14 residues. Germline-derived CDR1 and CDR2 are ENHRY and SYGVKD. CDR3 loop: CAISEGQGHTEAFF. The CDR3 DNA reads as TGTGCCATCAGTGAGGGACAGGGACACACTGAAGCTTTCTTT.

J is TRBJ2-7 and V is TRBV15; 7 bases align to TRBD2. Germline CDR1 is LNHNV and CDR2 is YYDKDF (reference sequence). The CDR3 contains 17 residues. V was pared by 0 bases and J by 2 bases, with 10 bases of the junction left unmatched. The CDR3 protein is CATSRDPPLGGTYEQYF. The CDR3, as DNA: TGTGCCACCAGCAGAGACCCCCCGCTGGGAGGGACCTACGAGCAGTACTTC.

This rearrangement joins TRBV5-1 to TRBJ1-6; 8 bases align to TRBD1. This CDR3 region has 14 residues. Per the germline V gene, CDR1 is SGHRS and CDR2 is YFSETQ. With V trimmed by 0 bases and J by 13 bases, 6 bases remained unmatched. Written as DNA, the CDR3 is TGCGCCAGCAGCTTGGCCGGACAGGGTGGGCCCCTCCACTTT. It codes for CASSLAGQGGPLHF.

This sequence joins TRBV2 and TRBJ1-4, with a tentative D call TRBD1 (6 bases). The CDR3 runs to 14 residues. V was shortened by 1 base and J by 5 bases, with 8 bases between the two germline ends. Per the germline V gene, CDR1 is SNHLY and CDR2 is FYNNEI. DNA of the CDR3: TGTGCCAGCAGTGAAGTCGGACAGAATGAAAAACTGTTTTTT. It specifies CASSEVGQNEKLFF.

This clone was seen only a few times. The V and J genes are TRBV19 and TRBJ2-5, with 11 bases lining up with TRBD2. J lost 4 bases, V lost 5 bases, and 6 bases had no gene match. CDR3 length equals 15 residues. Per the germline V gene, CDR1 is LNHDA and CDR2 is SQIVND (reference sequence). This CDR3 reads CASSAPGLAVETQYF. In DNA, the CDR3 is TGTGCCAGTAGTGCACCGGGACTAGCGGTAGAGACCCAGTACTTC. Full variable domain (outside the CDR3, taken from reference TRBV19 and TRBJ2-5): DGGITQSPKYLFRKEGQNVTLSCEQNLNHDAMYWYRQDPGQGLRLIYYSQIVNDFQKGDIAEGYSVSREKKESFPLTVTSAQKNPTAFYLCASSAPGLAVETQYFGPGTRLLVL.

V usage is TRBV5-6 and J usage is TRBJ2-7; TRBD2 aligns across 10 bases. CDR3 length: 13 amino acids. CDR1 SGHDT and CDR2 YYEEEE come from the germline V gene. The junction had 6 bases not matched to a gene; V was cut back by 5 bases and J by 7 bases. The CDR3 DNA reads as TGTGCCAGCAGTTTCTGGACTAGCGGAGAGCAGTACTTC. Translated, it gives CASSFWTSGEQYF.

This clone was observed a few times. The CDR3, as DNA: TGTGCCAGCTCGGACAAGTGGGAAGCTTTCTTT. It specifies CASSDKWEAFF. The gene calls are TRBV18 and TRBJ1-1; TRBD1 is a possible D gene (5 bases). Between the trimmed V and J ends, which lost 6 bases and 8 bases, there was a span of 10 bases. Per germline, CDR1 KGHSH and CDR2 LQKENI. This CDR3 comprises 11 residues.

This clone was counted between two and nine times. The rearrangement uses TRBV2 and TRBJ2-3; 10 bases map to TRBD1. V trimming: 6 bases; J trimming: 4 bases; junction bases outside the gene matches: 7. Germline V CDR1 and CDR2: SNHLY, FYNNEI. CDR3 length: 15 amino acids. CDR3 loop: CASSPGQGSSDTQYF. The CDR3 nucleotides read TGTGCCAGCAGCCCGGGACAGGGGTCATCAGATACGCAGTATTTT.

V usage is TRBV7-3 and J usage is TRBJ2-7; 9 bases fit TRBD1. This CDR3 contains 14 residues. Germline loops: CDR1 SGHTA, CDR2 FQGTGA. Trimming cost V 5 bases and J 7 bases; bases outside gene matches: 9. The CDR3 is CASSPGQGLGEQYF. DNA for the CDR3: TGTGCCAGCAGCCCAGGACAGGGGTTAGGTGAGCAGTACTTC.

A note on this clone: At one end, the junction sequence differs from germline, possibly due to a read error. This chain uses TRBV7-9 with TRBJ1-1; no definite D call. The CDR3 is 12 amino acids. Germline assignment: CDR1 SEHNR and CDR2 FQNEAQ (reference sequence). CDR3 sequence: CSSSVFDTEAFF. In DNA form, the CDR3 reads TGTTCCAGCAGCGTATTCGACACTGAAGCTTTCTTT.

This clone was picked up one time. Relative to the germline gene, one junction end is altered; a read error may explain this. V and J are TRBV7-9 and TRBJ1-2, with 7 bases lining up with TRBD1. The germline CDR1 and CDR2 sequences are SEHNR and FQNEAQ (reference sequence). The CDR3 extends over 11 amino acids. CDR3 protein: CSSSPGGGYTF. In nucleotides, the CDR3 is TGTTCCAGCAGTCCAGGGGGGGGCTACACCTTC.

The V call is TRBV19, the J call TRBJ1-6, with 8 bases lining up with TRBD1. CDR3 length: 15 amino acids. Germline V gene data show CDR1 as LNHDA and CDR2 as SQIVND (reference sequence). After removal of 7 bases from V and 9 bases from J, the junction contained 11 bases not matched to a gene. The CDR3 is CASTPGQVVTSPLHF. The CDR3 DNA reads TGTGCCAGTACTCCGGGACAGGTCGTGACTTCACCCCTCCACTTT.

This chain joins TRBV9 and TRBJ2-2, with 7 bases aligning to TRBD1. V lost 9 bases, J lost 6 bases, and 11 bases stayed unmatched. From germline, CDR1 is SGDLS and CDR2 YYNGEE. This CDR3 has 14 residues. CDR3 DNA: TGTGCCACAACGCCGCACCAGGGGGCCGGGGAGCTGTTTTTT. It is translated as CATTPHQGAGELFF.

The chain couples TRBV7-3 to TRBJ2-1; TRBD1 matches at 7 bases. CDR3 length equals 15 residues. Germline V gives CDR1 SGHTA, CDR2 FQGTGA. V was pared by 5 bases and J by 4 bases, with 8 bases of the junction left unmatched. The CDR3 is CASSPIGQAYNEQFF. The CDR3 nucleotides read TGTGCCAGCAGCCCCATTGGACAGGCTTACAATGAGCAGTTCTTC.

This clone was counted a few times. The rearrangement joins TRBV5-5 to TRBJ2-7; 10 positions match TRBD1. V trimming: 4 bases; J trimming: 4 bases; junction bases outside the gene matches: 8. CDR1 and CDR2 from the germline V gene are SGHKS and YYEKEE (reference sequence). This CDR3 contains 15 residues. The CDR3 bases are TGTGCCAGCAGCCCCGGACAGGGGGTCTCTTACGAGCAGTACTTC. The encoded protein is CASSPGQGVSYEQYF. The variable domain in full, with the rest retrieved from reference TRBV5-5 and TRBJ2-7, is DAGVTQSPTHLIKTRGQQVTLRCSPISGHKSVSWYQQVLGQGPQFIFQYYEKEERGRGNFPDRFSARQFPNYSSELNVNALLLGDSALYLCASSPGQGVSYEQYFGPGTRLTVT.

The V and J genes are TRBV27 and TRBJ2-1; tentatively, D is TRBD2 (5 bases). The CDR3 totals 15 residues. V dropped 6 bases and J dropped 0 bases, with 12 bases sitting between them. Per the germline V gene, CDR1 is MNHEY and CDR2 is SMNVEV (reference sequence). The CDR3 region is CASSTLGSSYNEQFF. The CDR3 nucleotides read TGTGCCAGCAGCACCCTGGGGAGCTCCTACAATGAGCAGTTCTTC.

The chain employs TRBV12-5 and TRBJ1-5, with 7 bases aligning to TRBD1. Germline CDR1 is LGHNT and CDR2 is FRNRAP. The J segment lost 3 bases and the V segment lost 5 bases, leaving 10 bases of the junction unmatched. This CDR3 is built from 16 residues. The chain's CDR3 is CASGRPHRGPNQPQHF. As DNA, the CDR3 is TGTGCTAGTGGTCGACCCCACAGGGGCCCCAATCAGCCCCAGCATTTT.

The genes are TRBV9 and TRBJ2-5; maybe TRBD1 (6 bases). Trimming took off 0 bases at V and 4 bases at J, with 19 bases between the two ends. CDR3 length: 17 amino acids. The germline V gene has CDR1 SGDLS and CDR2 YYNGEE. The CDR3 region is CASSVGRSGVIIETQYF. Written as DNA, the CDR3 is TGTGCCAGCAGCGTAGGGAGGTCAGGGGTTATCATAGAGACCCAGTACTTC.

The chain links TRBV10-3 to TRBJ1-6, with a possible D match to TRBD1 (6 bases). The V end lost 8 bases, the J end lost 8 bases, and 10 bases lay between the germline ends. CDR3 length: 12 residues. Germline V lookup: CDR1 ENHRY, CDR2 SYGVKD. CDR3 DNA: TGTGCCATCGGGGGCCGGGATTCACCCCTCCACTTT. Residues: CAIGGRDSPLHF.

The CDR3 sequence is CASSQVTGQGAHEQYF. CDR3 nucleotide sequence: TGTGCCAGCAGCCAAGTCACCGGACAGGGGGCCCACGAGCAGTACTTC. The V gene is TRBV4-2, the J gene TRBJ2-7; 11 nucleotides line up with TRBD1. J was trimmed by 5 bases and V by 1 base; bases with no gene match: 7. This CDR3 contains 16 residues. Looked up from germline, CDR1 is LGHNA and CDR2 is YNFKEQ.

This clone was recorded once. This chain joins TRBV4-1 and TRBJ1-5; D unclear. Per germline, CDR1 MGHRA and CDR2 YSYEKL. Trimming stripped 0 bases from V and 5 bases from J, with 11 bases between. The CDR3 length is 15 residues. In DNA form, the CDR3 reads TGCGCCAGCAGCCAAGATTGGCAGATGTATCAGCCCCAGCATTTT. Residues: CASSQDWQMYQPQHF.

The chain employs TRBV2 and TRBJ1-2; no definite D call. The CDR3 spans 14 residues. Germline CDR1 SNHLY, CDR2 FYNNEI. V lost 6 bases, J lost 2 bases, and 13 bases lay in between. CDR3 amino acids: CASRAPAVNYGYTF. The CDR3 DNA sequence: TGTGCCAGCAGGGCCCCAGCGGTGAACTATGGCTACACCTTC.

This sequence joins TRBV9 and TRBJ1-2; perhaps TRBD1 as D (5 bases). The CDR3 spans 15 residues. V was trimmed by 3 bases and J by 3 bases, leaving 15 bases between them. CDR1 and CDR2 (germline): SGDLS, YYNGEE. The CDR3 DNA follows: TGTGCCAGCAGCGCCTCGGGGAGGGGCGACTATGGCTACACCTTC. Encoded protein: CASSASGRGDYGYTF.

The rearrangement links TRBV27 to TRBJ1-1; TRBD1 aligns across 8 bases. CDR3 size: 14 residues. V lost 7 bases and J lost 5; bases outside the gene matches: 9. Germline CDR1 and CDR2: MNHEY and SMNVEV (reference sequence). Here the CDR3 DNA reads TGTGCCAGCACCTTGGACAGGGAGGGGACTGAAGCTTTCTTT. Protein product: CASTLDREGTEAFF.

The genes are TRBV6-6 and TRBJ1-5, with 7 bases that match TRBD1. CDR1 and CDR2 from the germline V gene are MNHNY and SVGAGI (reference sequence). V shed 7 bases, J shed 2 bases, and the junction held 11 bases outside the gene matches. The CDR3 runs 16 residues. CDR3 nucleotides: TGTGCCAGCACTCCCGTTGGACAGGCTCGCAATCAGCCCCAGCATTTT. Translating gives CASTPVGQARNQPQHF.

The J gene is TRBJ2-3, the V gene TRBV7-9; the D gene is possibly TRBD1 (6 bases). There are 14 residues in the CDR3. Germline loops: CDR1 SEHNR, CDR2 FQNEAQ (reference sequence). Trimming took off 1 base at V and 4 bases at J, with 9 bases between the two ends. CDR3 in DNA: TGTGCCAGCAGCTTAGGGGCAGGGGCAGATACGCAGTATTTT. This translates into CASSLGAGADTQYF. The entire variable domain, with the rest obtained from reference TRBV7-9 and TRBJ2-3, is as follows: DTGVSQNPRHKITKRGQNVTFRCDPISEHNRLYWYRQTLGQGPEFLTYFQNEAQLEKSRLLSDRFSAERPKGSFSTLEIQRTEQGDSAMYLCASSLGAGADTQYFGPGTRLTVL.

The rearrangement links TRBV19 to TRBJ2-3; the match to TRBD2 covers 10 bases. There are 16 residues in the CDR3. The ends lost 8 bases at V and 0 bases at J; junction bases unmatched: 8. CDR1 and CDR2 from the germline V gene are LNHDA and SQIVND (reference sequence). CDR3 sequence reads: CASSPLAGASTDTQYF. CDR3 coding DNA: TGTGCCAGTTCCCCCCTAGCGGGGGCTAGCACAGATACGCAGTATTTT.